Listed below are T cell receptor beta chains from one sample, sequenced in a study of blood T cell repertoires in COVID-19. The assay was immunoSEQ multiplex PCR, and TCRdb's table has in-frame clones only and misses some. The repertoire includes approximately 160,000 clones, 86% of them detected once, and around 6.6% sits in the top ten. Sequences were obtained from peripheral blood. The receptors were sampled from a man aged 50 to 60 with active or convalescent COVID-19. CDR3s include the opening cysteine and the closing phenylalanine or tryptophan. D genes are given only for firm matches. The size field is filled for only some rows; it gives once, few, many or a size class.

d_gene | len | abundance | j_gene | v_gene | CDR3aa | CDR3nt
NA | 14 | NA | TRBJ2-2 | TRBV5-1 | CASSFERGTGELFF | TGCGCCAGCAGCTTTGAAAGGGGCACCGGGGAGCTGTTTTTT
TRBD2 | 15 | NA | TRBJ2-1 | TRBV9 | CASSVEARGINEQFF | TGTGCCAGCAGCGTAGAGGCGCGGGGGATAAATGAGCAGTTCTTC
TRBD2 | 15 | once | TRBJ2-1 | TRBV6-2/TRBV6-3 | CASRPSGAPYNEQFF | TGTGCCAGCAGACCTAGCGGGGCCCCCTACAATGAGCAGTTCTTC
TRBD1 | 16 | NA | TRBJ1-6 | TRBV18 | CASSPLGQGWNSPLHF | TGTGCCAGCTCACCATTGGGACAGGGCTGGAATTCACCCCTCCACTTT
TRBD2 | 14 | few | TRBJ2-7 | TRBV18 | CASSLGLASYEQYF | TGTGCCAGCTCACTGGGACTAGCGAGCTACGAGCAGTACTTC
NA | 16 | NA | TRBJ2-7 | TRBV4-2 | CASSQWSGQNSYEQYF | TGTGCCAGCAGCCAATGGTCCGGACAGAACTCCTACGAGCAGTACTTC
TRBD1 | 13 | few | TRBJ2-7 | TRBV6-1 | CASSEYRGYEQYF | TGTGCCAGCAGTGAGTACAGGGGATACGAGCAGTACTTC
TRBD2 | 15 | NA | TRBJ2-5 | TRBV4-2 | CASSQGLAGQETQYF | TGTGCCAGCAGCCAGGGACTAGCGGGGCAAGAGACCCAGTACTTC
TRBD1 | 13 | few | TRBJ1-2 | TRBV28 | CASSSQGAYGYTF | TGTGCCAGCAGTTCTCAGGGGGCCTATGGCTACACCTTC
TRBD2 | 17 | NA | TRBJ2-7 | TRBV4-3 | CASSQGSGGGTSYEQYF | TGCGCCAGCAGCCAAGGCTCAGGCGGGGGGACCTCCTACGAGCAGTACTTC
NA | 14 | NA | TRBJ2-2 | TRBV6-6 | CASRPPLETGELFF | TGTGCCAGCAGACCACCACTAGAGACCGGGGAGCTGTTTTTT
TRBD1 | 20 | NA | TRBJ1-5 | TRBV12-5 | CASGFFAGQGAMYSNQPQHF | TGTGCTAGTGGTTTTTTTGCGGGACAGGGGGCCATGTATAGCAATCAGCCCCAGCATTTT
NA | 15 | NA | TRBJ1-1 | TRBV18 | CASSPGTGLNTEAFF | TGTGCCAGCTCACCGGGAACAGGGCTGAACACTGAAGCTTTCTTT
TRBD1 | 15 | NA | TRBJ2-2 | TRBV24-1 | CATSETGGAGGELFF | TGTGCCACCAGTGAAACAGGGGGCGCCGGCGGGGAGCTGTTTTTT
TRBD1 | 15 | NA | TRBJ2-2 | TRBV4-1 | CASSQDLQGTGELFF | TGCGCCAGCAGCCAAGATCTACAGGGGACCGGGGAGCTGTTTTTT
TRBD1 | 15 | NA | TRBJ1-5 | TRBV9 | CASSVEDRVGQPQHF | TGTGCCAGCAGCGTAGAGGACAGGGTAGGTCAGCCCCAGCATTTT
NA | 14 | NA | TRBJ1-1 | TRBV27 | CASRWTAGNTEAFF | TGTGCCAGCCGTTGGACTGCTGGGAACACTGAAGCTTTCTTT
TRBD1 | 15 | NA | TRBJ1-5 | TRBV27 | CASSPGTGLVQPQHF | TGTGCCAGCAGTCCAGGGACAGGGTTGGTTCAGCCCCAGCATTTT
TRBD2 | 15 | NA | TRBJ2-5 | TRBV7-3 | CASSLSGGAVETQYF | TGTGCCAGCAGCCTGAGCGGGGGGGCCGTGGAGACCCAGTACTTC
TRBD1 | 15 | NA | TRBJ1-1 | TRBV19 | CASSIGAGGPTEAFF | TGTGCCAGTAGTATAGGGGCAGGGGGCCCTACTGAAGCTTTCTTT
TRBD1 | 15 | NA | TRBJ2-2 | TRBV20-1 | CSASRTGANTGELFF | TGCAGTGCTAGTCGAACAGGGGCGAACACCGGGGAGCTGTTTTTT
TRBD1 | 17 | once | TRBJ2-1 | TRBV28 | CASSLYLGGQGGDEQFF | TGTGCCAGCAGTTTATATTTAGGGGGACAGGGTGGTGATGAGCAGTTCTTC
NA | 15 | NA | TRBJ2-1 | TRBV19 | CASSIPGILYNEQFF | TGTGCCAGTAGTATCCCAGGGATCCTATACAATGAGCAGTTCTTC
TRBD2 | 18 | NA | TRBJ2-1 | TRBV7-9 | CASSLGAGLAGTHNEQFF | TGTGCCAGCAGCTTAGGTGCGGGACTAGCGGGGACCCACAATGAGCAGTTCTTC
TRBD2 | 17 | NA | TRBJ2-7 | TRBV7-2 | CASSLRAGGTPSYEQYF | TGTGCCAGCAGCTTAAGGGCGGGGGGGACACCCTCCTACGAGCAGTACTTC
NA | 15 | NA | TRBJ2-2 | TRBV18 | CASATRGGNTGELFF | TGTGCCAGCGCAACCAGGGGCGGGAACACCGGGGAGCTGTTTTTT
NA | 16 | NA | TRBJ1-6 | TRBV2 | CASSEPPRQSNSPLHF | TGTGCCAGCAGTGAACCTCCCCGACAGTCTAATTCACCCCTCCACTTT
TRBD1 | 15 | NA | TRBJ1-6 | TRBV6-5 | CASSSGQGDGSPLHF | TGTGCCAGCAGTTCGGGACAGGGGGACGGTTCACCCCTCCACTTT
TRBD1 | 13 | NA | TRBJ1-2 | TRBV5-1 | CASSGSTGDGYTF | TGCGCCAGCAGCGGGTCGACAGGGGATGGCTACACCTTC
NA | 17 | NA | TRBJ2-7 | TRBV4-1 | CASSQEAGPLSSYEQYF | TGCGCCAGCAGCCAAGAGGCGGGTCCTCTTAGCTCCTACGAGCAGTACTTC
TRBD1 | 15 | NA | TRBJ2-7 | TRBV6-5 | CASSRDRGTSYEQYF | TGTGCCAGCAGCAGAGACAGGGGAACTTCCTACGAGCAGTACTTC
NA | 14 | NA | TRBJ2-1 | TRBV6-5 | CASKGLSVFSEQFF | TGTGCCAGCAAAGGACTGTCCGTTTTTTCGGAGCAGTTCTTC
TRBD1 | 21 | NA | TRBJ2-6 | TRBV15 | CATSRQLQQGVAPSGANVLTF | TGTGCCACCAGCAGACAACTTCAACAGGGGGTTGCCCCCTCTGGGGCCAACGTCCTGACTTTC
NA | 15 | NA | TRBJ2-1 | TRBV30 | CAWSVGGLSYNEQFF | TGTGCCTGGAGTGTTGGAGGTCTCTCCTACAATGAGCAGTTCTTC
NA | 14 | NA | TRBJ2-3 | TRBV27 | CASSHGAPTDTQYF | TGTGCCAGCAGCCATGGGGCCCCCACAGATACGCAGTATTTT
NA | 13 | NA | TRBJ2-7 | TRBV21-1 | CASRSGRLYEQYF | TGTGCCAGCCGGAGCGGGAGGCTCTACGAGCAGTACTTC
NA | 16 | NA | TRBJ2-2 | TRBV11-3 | CASSKPSGAATGELFF | TGTGCCAGCAGCAAACCTTCGGGAGCGGCCACCGGGGAGCTGTTTTTT
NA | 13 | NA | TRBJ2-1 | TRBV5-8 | CASSLAGGNEQFF | TGTGCCAGCAGCTTGGCAGGAGGGAATGAGCAGTTCTTC
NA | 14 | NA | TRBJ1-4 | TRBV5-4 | CASSTWGGGEKLFF | TGTGCCAGCAGCACATGGGGGGGTGGAGAAAAACTGTTTTTT
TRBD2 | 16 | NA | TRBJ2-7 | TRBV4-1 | CASSQDASGGPYEQYF | TGCGCCAGCAGCCAAGATGCTAGCGGGGGTCCCTACGAGCAGTACTTC
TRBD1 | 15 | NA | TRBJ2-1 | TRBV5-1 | CASSLVGQDFDEQFF | TGCGCCAGCAGCTTGGTAGGACAGGATTTCGATGAGCAGTTCTTC
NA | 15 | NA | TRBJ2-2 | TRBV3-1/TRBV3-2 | CASSQDFEATGELFF | TGTGCCAGCAGCCAAGATTTCGAGGCCACCGGGGAGCTGTTTTTT
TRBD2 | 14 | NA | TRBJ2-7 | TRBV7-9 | CASSSRTSGYEQYF | TGTGCCAGCAGCTCCCGGACTAGCGGCTACGAGCAGTACTTC
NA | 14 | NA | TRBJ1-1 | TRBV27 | CASSPPGGNTEAFF | TGTGCCAGCAGTCCGCCCGGGGGGAACACTGAAGCTTTCTTT
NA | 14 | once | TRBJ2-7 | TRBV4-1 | CASSQETAPYEQYF | TGCGCCAGCAGCCAGGAGACAGCTCCCTACGAGCAGTACTTC
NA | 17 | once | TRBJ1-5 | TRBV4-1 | CASSQDQQRGRNQPQHF | TGCGCCAGCAGCCAAGATCAGCAAAGGGGTCGCAATCAGCCCCAGCATTTT
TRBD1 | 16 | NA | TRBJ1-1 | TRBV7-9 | CASSFLQGGAGTEAFF | TGTGCCAGCAGCTTCCTCCAAGGGGGCGCGGGTACTGAAGCTTTCTTT
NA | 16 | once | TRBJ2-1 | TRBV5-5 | CASSLGPGLSYNEQFF | TGTGCCAGCAGCTTGGGCCCAGGACTCTCCTACAATGAGCAGTTCTTC
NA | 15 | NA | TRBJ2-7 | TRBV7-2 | CASSLFVTSSYEQYF | TGTGCCAGCAGCTTATTCGTTACATCCTCCTACGAGCAGTACTTC
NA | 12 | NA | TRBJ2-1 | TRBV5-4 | CASGGPDNEQFF | TGTGCCAGCGGCGGGCCTGACAATGAGCAGTTCTTC
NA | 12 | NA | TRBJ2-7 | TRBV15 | CATSRDRYEQYF | TGTGCCACCAGCAGAGATCGGTACGAGCAGTACTTC
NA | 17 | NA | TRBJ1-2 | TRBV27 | CASKQRGGAVSNYGYTF | TGTGCCAGCAAACAACGGGGGGGGGCGGTTTCTAACTATGGCTACACCTTC
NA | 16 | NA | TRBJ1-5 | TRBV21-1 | CASSRQGRVSNQPQHF | TGTGCCAGCAGCAGACAGGGGCGAGTCAGCAATCAGCCCCAGCATTTT
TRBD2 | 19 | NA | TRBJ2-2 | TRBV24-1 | CATARPGLAGGPNTGELFF | TGTGCCACCGCCAGGCCGGGACTAGCGGGAGGGCCGAACACCGGGGAGCTGTTTTTT
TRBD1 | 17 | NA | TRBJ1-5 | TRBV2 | CASSEAQGALGAQPQHF | TGTGCCAGCAGTGAAGCGCAGGGGGCCCTCGGGGCTCAGCCCCAGCATTTT
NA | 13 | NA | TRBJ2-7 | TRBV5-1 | CASSLQEAYEQYF | TGCGCCAGCAGCTTGCAGGAAGCCTACGAGCAGTACTTC